A single sample is the source of the 21 T cell receptor beta chains below, sequenced in a study of blood T cell repertoires in COVID-19 (TCRdb year 2020). Library method: the immunoSEQ multiplex PCR assay. What TCRdb holds here is the immuneACCESS table cut down to in-frame rearrangements. Part of the clones is not present; checked against another copy, under half of the missing clones reflect an unresolved V gene, and the others are unexplained. The sample table shows about 310,000 clones, and approximately 86% are seen once. Around 2.1% of the sample is taken by the ten largest. The sequencing sample was made of peripheral blood. The receptor set was obtained from a man between 18 and 29 years old with active or convalescent COVID-19.

The chain is built from TRBV7-9 and TRBJ1-2; possibly TRBD1 for D (5 bases). V was shortened by 2 bases and J by 5 bases, with 12 bases between the two germline ends. From germline, CDR1 is SEHNR and CDR2 FQNEAQ (reference sequence). The CDR3 covers 14 residues. The CDR3 sequence: CASSLTGSTYGYTF. In nucleotides, the CDR3 is TGTGCCAGCAGCTTAACAGGATCGACGTATGGCTACACCTTC.

This clone showed up just once. This chain connects TRBV11-2 to TRBJ2-7, with TRBD1 as a possible D gene (6 bases). CDR1 SGHAT and CDR2 FQNNGV come from the germline V gene. CDR3 length equals 13 residues. Trimming shortened V by 10 bases and J by 1 base, and 14 bases separated the two germline ends. DNA for the CDR3: TGTGCCACCGCCCAGGGGCTGTCCTACGAGCAGTACTTC. Protein product: CATAQGLSYEQYF. The full variable domain, in which reference TRBV11-2 and TRBJ2-7 provide the parts outside the CDR3, is EAGVAQSPRYKIIEKRQSVAFWCNPISGHATLYWYQQILGQGPKLLIQFQNNGVVDDSQLPKDRFSAERLKGVDSTLKIQPAKLEDSAVYLCATAQGLSYEQYFGPGTRLTVT.

This clone has just one count. The chain recombines TRBV6-1 with TRBJ2-1, with D unclear. The CDR3 extends over 15 amino acids. V lost 1 base to trimming and J lost 4 bases, with 11 bases between them. Germline CDR1 reads MNHNS; CDR2 reads SASEGT. The CDR3 DNA reads TGTGCCAGCAGTGAAGACAGACCGGCTTACAATGAGCAGTTCTTC. Translated: CASSEDRPAYNEQFF.

The chain is built from TRBV5-1 and TRBJ2-1; 8 bases match TRBD1. J lost 6 bases, V lost 8 bases, and 4 bases had no gene match. The CDR3 sequence is 12 residues long. CDR1 and CDR2 from the germline V gene are SGHRS and YFSETQ. As DNA, the CDR3 is TGCGCCAGTCGACAGGGGTCCAATGAGCAGTTCTTC. Encoded protein: CASRQGSNEQFF.

The J gene is TRBJ2-5, the V gene TRBV2; D not certain. The V end was cut by 8 bases, the J end by 4 bases, with 14 bases between. The CDR3 has 13 residues. Germline CDR1 is SNHLY and CDR2 is FYNNEI. CDR3 loop: CASCSAVLETQYF. DNA of the CDR3: TGTGCCAGCTGTAGTGCCGTTTTAGAGACCCAGTACTTC.

This clone came up once. V is TRBV10-2 and J is TRBJ2-7; D unclear. CDR3 size: 12 residues. Germline CDR1 WSHSY, CDR2 SAAADI. Between the trimmed V and J ends, which lost 8 bases and 5 bases, there was a span of 13 bases. CDR3 DNA sequence: TGCGCCAGCGGTCTCGGCGGTGACGAGCAGTACTTC. Protein product: CASGLGGDEQYF.

This sequence joins TRBV5-1 and TRBJ1-1; TRBD1 matches at 7 bases. The junction had 8 bases not matched to a gene; V was cut back by 2 bases and J by 4 bases. CDR1 is SGHRS, CDR2 YFSETQ, per germline. This CDR3 region has 15 residues. The CDR3 DNA sequence: TGCGCCAGCAGCTTCACCCCGGACAGGAGCACTGAAGCTTTCTTT. It codes for CASSFTPDRSTEAFF. Together with reference TRBV5-1 and TRBJ1-1, the CDR3 gives the full variable domain: KAGVTQTPRYLIKTRGQQVTLSCSPISGHRSVSWYQQTPGQGLQFLFEYFSETQRNKGNFPGRFSGRQFSNSRSEMNVSTLELGDSALYLCASSFTPDRSTEAFFGQGTRLTVV.

The rearrangement joins TRBV27 to TRBJ2-7; TRBD1 matches at 7 bases. Trimming removed 5 bases from V and 3 bases from J; junction bases left unmatched: 4. There are 13 residues in the CDR3. Germline-derived CDR1 and CDR2 are MNHEY and SMNVEV (reference sequence). CDR3 in DNA: TGTGCCAGCAGTAAGGGACAGAACTACGAGCAGTACTTC. Protein: CASSKGQNYEQYF.

The chain employs TRBV7-9 and TRBJ1-4; D uncertain. The CDR3 length is 12 residues. Germline V gene sequence: CDR1 SEHNR, CDR2 FQNEAQ (reference sequence). V dropped 3 bases and J dropped 4 bases, with 3 bases sitting between them. CDR3 bases: TGTGCCAGCAGCTTCGGTAATGAAAAACTGTTTTTT. Translating it yields CASSFGNEKLFF.

The J gene is TRBJ2-1, the V gene TRBV29-1, with TRBD2 matching 8 bases. The CDR3 is 14 residues long. The J segment lost 6 bases and the V segment lost 6 bases, leaving 10 bases of the junction unmatched. Germline assignment: CDR1 SQVTM and CDR2 ANQGSEA. The CDR3 coding sequence is TGCAGCGTCGCCGGGACTAGTCTCGCCAATGAGCAGTTCTTC. Protein: CSVAGTSLANEQFF.

The chain recombines TRBV28 with TRBJ2-7; TRBD1 matches 9 bases. V shed 6 bases, J shed 4 bases, and the junction held 10 bases outside the gene matches. The CDR3 length is 15 residues. Germline V gene sequence: CDR1 MDHEN, CDR2 SYDVKM. CDR3 sequence reads: CASRRMGQGVYEQYF. As DNA, the CDR3 is TGTGCCAGCAGGAGGATGGGACAGGGAGTATACGAGCAGTACTTC. The full variable domain, rest sourced from reference TRBV28 and TRBJ2-7, is DVKVTQSSRYLVKRTGEKVFLECVQDMDHENMFWYRQDPGLGLRLIYFSYDVKMKEKGDIPEGYSVSREKKERFSLILESASTNQTSMYLCASRRMGQGVYEQYFGPGTRLTVT.

This clone was recorded only once. This chain links TRBV5-4 with TRBJ2-3, with unresolved D. This CDR3 has 15 amino acids. V was pared by 0 bases and J by 6 bases, with 14 bases between. CDR1 SGHNT and CDR2 YYREEE come from the germline V gene (reference sequence). The CDR3 nucleotides read TGTGCCAGCAGCTTGGTCTCTACTCCCGAGGATACGCAGTATTTT. Translation: CASSLVSTPEDTQYF.

The chain has TRBV12-5 and TRBJ1-5; no clear D gene. The CDR3 sequence is 13 residues long. V lost 2 bases and J lost 5, with 7 bases in between. Germline CDR1 is LGHNT and CDR2 is FRNRAP. CDR3 sequence: CASGLRSDQPQHF. Here the CDR3 DNA reads TGTGCTAGTGGTTTGCGCAGCGATCAGCCCCAGCATTTT.

The chain has TRBV3-1 (or the pseudogene TRBV3-2) and TRBJ1-2; TRBD1 aligns across 10 bases. Germline trimming cut 2 bases from V and 5 bases from J; bases unmatched to any gene: 5. The CDR3 has 15 amino acids. Per the germline V gene, CDR1 is LGHDT and CDR2 is YNNKEL (reference sequence). The CDR3 reads CASSQPGQGIYGYTF. CDR3 bases: TGTGCCAGCAGCCAACCGGGACAGGGGATATATGGCTACACCTTC.

The CDR3 reads CASSFIGSNTEAFF. For the CDR3, the DNA is TGCGCCAGCAGCTTTATAGGGAGCAACACTGAAGCTTTCTTT. V usage is TRBV5-1 and J usage is TRBJ1-1; D ambiguous. V was cut by 2 bases and J by 2 bases, with 10 bases left in between. The CDR3 spans 14 residues. From germline, CDR1 is SGHRS and CDR2 YFSETQ.

This chain connects TRBV10-3 to TRBJ1-2; D possibly corresponds to TRBD1 (5 bases). The CDR3 runs 14 residues. V dropped 6 bases and J dropped 2 bases, with 13 bases sitting between them. The germline V gene encodes CDR1 ENHRY and CDR2 SYGVKD. The CDR3 DNA sequence: TGTGCCATCAGACAGGAGCTATACAACTATGGCTACACCTTC. Translating gives CAIRQELYNYGYTF.

This chain uses TRBV11-2 with TRBJ2-3; 10 bases agree with TRBD2. The CDR3 length is 16 residues. The germline V gene encodes CDR1 SGHAT and CDR2 FQNNGV. The J segment lost 2 bases and the V segment lost 5 bases, leaving 7 bases of the junction unmatched. The CDR3 DNA is TGTGCCAGCAGCCTAAGCGGGGGGGCTCCCACAGATACGCAGTATTTT. Translating it yields CASSLSGGAPTDTQYF.

V is TRBV27 and J is TRBJ1-1; D remains unclear. This CDR3 contains 13 residues. Germline lookup yields CDR1 MNHEY and CDR2 SMNVEV (reference sequence). The V end lost 2 bases, the J end lost 1 base, and 5 bases lay between the germline ends. The CDR3 nucleotides read TGTGCCAGCAGTTTAGGCAAGAACACTGAAGCTTTCTTT. Translated, it gives CASSLGKNTEAFF.

V and J are TRBV6-1 and TRBJ2-1, with TRBD2 identical over 7 bases. The CDR3 consists of 16 residues. Germline CDR1 is MNHNS and CDR2 is SASEGT. The V gene end was trimmed by 2 bases and the J gene end by 3 bases; junction bases not matched to a gene: 7. CDR3 protein: CASSETSAHFYNEQFF. The CDR3 coding sequence is TGTGCCAGCAGTGAAACTAGCGCCCATTTCTACAATGAGCAGTTCTTC.

V usage is TRBV9 and J usage is TRBJ1-1; the D gene is possibly TRBD1 (6 bases). This CDR3 is built from 13 residues. The germline gives CDR1 SGDLS, CDR2 YYNGEE. Trimming shortened V by 4 bases and J by 6 bases, and 13 bases separated the two germline ends. This CDR3 reads CASSQSGVSEAFF. The DNA of the CDR3 is TGTGCCAGCAGCCAGTCAGGGGTGTCTGAAGCTTTCTTT.

The chain is built from TRBV18 and TRBJ1-2; D unresolved. Trimming shortened V by 0 bases and J by 7 bases, and 9 bases separated the two germline ends. Germline loops: CDR1 KGHSH, CDR2 LQKENI. The length of the CDR3 is 13 residues. The DNA for the CDR3 is TGTGCCAGCTCACCACCGGCGGGATTTGGCTACACCTTC. Its translation: CASSPPAGFGYTF.